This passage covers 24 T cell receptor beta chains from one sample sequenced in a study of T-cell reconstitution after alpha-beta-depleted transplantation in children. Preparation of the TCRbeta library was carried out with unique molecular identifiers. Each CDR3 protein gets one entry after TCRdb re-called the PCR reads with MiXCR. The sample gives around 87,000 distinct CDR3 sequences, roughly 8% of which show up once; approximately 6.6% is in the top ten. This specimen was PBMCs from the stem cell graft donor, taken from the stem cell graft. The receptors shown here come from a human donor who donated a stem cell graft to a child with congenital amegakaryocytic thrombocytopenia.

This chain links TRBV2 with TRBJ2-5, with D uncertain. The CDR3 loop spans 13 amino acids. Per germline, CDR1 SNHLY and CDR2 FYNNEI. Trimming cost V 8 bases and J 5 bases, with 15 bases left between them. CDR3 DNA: TGTGCCAGCCGAGACGGGTTTGATGAGACCCAGTACTTC. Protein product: CASRDGFDETQYF.

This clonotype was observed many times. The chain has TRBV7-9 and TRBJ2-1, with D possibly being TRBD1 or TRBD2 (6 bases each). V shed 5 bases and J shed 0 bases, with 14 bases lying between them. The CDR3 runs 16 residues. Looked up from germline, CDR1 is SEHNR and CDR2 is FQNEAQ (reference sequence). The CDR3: CASSPSWGASYNEQFF. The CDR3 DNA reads TGTGCCAGCAGCCCTTCCTGGGGGGCCTCCTACAATGAGCAGTTCTTC. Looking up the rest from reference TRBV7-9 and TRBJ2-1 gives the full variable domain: DTGVSQNPRHKITKRGQNVTFRCDPISEHNRLYWYRQTLGQGPEFLTYFQNEAQLEKSRLLSDRFSAERPKGSFSTLEIQRTEQGDSAMYLCASSPSWGASYNEQFFGPGTRLTVL.

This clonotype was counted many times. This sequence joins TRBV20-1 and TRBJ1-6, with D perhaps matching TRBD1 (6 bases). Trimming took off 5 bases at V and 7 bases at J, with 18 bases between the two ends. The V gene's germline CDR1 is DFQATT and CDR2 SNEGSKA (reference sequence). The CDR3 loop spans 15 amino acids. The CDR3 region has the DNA TGCAGTGCTCCTGCCCGGACAGCTCTGAATTCACCCCTCCACTTT. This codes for CSAPARTALNSPLHF.

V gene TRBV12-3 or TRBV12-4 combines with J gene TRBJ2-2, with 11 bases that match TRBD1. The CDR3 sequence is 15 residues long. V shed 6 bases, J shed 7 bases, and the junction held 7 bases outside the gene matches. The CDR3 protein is CASRRTGGFDGELFF. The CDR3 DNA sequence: TGTGCCAGCAGACGGACAGGGGGCTTTGACGGGGAGCTGTTTTTT.

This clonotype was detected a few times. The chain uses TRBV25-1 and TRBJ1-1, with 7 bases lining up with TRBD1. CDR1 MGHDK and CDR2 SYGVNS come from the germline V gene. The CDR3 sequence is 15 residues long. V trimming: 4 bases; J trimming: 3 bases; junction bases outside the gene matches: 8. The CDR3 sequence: CASSGLQGMDTEAFF. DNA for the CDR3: TGTGCCAGCAGTGGATTACAGGGGATGGACACTGAAGCTTTCTTT.

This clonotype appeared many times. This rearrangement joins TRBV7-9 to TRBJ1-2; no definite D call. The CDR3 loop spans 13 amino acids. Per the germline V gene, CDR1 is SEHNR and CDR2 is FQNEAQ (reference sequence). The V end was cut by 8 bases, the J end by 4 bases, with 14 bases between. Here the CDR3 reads CASAPTETYGYTF. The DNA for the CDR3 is TGTGCCAGCGCCCCAACAGAAACCTATGGCTACACCTTC.

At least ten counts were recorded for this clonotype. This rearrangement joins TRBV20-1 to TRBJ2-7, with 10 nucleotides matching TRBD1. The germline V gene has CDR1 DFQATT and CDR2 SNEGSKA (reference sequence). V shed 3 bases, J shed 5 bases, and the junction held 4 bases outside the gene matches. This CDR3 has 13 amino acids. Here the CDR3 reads CSASRDRGDEQYF. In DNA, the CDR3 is TGCAGTGCTAGTCGGGACAGGGGAGACGAGCAGTACTTC.

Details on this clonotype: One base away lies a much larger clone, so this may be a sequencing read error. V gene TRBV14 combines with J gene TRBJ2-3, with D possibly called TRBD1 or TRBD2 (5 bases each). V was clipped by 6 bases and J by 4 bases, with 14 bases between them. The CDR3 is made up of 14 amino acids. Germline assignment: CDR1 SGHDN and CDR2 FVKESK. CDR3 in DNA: TGTGCCAGCAGTCGGCAGAGGGGCGCAGATACGCAGTATTTT. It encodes CASSRQRGADTQYF.

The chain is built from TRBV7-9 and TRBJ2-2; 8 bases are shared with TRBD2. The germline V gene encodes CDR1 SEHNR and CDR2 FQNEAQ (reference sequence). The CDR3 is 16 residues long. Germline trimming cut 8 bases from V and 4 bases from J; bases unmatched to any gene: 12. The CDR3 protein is CASGTTGGRITGELFF. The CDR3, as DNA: TGTGCCAGCGGAACTACGGGCGGGAGGATCACCGGGGAGCTGTTTTTT.

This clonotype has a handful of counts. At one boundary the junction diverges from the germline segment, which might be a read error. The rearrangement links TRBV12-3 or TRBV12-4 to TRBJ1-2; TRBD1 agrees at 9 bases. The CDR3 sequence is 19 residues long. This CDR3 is CARSPRNPGTGIANYGYTF. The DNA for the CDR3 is TGTGCCCGCAGTCCACGAAACCCCGGGACAGGGATAGCTAACTATGGCTACACCTTC.

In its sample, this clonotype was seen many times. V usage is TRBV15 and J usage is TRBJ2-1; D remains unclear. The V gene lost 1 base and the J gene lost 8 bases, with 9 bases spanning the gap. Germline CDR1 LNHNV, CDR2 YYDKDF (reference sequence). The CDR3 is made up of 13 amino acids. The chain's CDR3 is CATSRVRTDEQFF. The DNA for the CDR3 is TGTGCCACCAGCAGAGTTCGGACGGATGAGCAGTTCTTC. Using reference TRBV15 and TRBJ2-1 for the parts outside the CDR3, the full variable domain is DAMVIQNPRYQVTQFGKPVTLSCSQTLNHNVMYWYQQKSSQAPKLLFHYYDKDFNNEADTPDNFQSRRPNTSFCFLDIRSPGLGDTAMYLCATSRVRTDEQFFGPGTRLTVL.

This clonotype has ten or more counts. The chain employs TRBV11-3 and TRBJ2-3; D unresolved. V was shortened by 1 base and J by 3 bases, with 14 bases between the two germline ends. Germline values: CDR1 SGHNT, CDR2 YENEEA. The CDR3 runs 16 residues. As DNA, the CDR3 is TGTGCCAGCAGCTTAGGGCGCCGCGAAAAGACAGATACGCAGTATTTT. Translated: CASSLGRREKTDTQYF.

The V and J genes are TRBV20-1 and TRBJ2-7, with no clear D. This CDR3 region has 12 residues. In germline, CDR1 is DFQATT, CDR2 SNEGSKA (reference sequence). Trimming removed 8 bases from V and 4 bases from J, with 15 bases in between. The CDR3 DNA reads TGCAGTTCGAAGGCAGATGATTACGAGCAGTACTTC. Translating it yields CSSKADDYEQYF.

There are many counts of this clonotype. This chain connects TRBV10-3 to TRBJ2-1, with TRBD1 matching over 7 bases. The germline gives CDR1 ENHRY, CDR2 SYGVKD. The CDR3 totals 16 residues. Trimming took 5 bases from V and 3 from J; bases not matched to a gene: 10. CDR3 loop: CAISTNDRADYNEQFF. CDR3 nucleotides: TGTGCCATCAGTACAAACGACAGGGCTGACTACAATGAGCAGTTCTTC.

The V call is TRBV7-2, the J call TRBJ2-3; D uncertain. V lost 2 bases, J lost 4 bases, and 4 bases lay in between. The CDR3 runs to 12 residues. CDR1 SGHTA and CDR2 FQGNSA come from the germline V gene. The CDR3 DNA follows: TGTGCCAGCAGCTTATGGGCAGATACGCAGTATTTT. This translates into CASSLWADTQYF.

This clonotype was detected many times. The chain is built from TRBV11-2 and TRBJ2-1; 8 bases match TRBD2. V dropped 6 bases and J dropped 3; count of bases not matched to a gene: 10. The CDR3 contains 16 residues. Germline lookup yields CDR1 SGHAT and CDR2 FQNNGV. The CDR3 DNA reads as TGTGCCAGCAGTTCCACCGCGGGAGGCCGCTACAATGAGCAGTTCTTC. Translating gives CASSSTAGGRYNEQFF.

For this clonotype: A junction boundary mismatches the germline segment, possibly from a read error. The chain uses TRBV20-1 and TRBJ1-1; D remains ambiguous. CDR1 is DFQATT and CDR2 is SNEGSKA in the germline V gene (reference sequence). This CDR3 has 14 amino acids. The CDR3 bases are TGCAGTACAACACAGCGGGCGAGGAACACTGAAGCTTTCTTC. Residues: CSTTQRARNTEAFF.

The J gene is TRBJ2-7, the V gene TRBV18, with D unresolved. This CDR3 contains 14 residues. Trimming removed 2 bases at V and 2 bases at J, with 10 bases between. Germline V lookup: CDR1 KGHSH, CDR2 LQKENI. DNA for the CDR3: TGTGCCAGCTCACCAAGGCAGGCCGCCTACGAGCAGTACTTC. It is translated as CASSPRQAAYEQYF.

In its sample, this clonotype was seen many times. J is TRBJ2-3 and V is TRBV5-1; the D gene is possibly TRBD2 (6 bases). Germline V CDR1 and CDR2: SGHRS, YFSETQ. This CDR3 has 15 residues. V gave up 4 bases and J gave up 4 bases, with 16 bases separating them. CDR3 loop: CASSAGLPSADTQYF. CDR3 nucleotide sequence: TGCGCCAGCAGCGCGGGACTTCCCTCAGCAGATACGCAGTATTTT.

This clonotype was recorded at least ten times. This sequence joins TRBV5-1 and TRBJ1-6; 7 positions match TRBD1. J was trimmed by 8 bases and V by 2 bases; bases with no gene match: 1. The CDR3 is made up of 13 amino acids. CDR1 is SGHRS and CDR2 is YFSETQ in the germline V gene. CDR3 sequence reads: CASSFDRDSPLHF. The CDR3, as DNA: TGCGCCAGCAGCTTTGACAGGGATTCACCCCTCCACTTT.

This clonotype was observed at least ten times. The CDR3 nucleotides read TGTGCCAGCAGCGCCGGGTCTGTCAATGAGCAGTTCTTC. It is translated as CASSAGSVNEQFF. V and J are TRBV5-4 and TRBJ2-1; D ambiguous. Trimming took off 4 bases at V and 6 bases at J, with 11 bases between the two ends. This CDR3 is built from 13 residues. CDR1 SGHNT and CDR2 YYREEE come from the germline V gene (reference sequence).

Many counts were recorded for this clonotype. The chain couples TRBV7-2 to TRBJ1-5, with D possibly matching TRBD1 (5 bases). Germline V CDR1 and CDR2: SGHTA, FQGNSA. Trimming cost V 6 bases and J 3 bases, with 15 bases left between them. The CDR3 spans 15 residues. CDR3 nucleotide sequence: TGTGCCAGCAGTCCGACAGTGGGTTTCAATCAGCCCCAGCATTTT. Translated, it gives CASSPTVGFNQPQHF.

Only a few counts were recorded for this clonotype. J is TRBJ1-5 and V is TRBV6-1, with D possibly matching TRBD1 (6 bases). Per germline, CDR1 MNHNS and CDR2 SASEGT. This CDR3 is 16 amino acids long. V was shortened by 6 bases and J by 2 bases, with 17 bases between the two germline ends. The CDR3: CASSERRGFGNQPQHF. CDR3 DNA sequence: TGTGCCAGCAGCGAAAGAAGGGGGTTCGGCAATCAGCCCCAGCATTTT.

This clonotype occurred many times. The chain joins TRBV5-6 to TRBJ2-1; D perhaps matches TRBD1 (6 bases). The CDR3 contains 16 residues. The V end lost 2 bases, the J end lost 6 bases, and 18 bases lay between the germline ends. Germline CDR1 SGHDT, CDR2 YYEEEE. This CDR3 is CASSFSTGTMLNEQFF. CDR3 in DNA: TGTGCCAGCAGCTTTTCCACCGGGACAATGCTCAATGAGCAGTTCTTC.